This TCR beta chain was sequenced for a study of blood T cell repertoires in COVID-19. About the study: Acute and convalescent COVID-19 samples came from the United States, Italy and Spain. PBMCs, B-cell-depleted T cells, or T cells provided the cDNA or gDNA that made up the material.

V was shortened by 3 bases and J by 1 base, with 12 bases between the two germline ends. The CDR3 spans 14 residues. Germline CDR1 reads GTSNPN; CDR2 reads SVGIG (reference sequence). Per the authors' pipeline: Estimated nucleated cell counts came from reference gene primer amplification. The method was immunoSEQ multiplex PCR; TCRdb's version includes in-frame clones alone and lacks a portion of them. V and J calls and clone size follow that table, whereas D and trimming were derived from the DNA. The sample shows about 120,000 clones, more than 75% of them seen only once. The receptor was isolated from a woman in her forties or fifties with acute or convalescent COVID-19. The sample taken for sequencing was peripheral blood. The chain couples TRBV30 to TRBJ1-1, with D tentatively TRBD1 (6 bases). In DNA form, the CDR3 reads TGTGCCTGGAGGCCCCGGGGGGCGAACACTGAAGCTTTCTTT. This sequence encodes CAWRPRGANTEAFF.